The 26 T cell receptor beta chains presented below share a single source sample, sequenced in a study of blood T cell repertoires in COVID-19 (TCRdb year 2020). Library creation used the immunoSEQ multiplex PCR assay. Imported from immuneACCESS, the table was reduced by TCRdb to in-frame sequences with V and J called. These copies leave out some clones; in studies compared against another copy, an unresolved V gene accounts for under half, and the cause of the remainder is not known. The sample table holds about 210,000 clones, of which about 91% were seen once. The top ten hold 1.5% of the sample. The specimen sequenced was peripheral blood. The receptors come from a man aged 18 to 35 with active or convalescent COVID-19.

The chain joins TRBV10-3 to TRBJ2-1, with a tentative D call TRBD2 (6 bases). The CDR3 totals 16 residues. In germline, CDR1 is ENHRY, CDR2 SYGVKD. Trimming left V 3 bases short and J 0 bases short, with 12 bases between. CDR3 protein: CAISDRAGPSYNEQFF. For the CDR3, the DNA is TGTGCCATCAGTGACCGAGCGGGCCCCTCCTACAATGAGCAGTTCTTC.

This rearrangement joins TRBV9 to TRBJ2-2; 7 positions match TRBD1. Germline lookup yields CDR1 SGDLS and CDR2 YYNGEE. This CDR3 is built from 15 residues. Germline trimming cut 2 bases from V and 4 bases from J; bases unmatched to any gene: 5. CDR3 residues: CASSVGAGGTGELFF. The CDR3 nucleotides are TGTGCCAGCAGCGTCGGGGCAGGGGGCACCGGGGAGCTGTTTTTT.

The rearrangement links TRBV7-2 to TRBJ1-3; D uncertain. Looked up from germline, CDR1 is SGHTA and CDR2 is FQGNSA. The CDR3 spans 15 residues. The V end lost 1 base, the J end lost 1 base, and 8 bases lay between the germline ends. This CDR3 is CASSLVGRSGNTIYF. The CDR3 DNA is TGTGCCAGCAGCTTAGTTGGCAGGTCTGGAAACACCATATATTTT.

The CDR3 DNA reads TGCGCCAGCAGCCGGCGGCTAGCGGGAGAGCAGTTCTTC. Protein product: CASSRRLAGEQFF. The genes are TRBV4-3 and TRBJ2-1; TRBD2 matches at 9 bases. V dropped 4 bases and J dropped 10; count of bases not matched to a gene: 5. This CDR3 region has 13 residues. The V gene's germline CDR1 is LGHNA and CDR2 YSLEER.

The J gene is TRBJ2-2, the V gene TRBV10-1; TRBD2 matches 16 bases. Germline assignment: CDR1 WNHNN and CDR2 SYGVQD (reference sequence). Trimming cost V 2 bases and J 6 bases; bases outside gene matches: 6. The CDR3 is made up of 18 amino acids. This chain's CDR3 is CASSETAGTSGRAGELFF. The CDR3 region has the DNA TGCGCCAGCAGTGAGACCGCTGGGACTAGCGGGAGGGCCGGGGAGCTGTTTTTT.

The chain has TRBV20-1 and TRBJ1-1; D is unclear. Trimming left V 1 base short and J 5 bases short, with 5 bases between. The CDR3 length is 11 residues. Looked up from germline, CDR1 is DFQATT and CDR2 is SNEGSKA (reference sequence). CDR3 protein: CSARAVTEAFF. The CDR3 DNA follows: TGCAGTGCTAGAGCCGTAACTGAAGCTTTCTTT.

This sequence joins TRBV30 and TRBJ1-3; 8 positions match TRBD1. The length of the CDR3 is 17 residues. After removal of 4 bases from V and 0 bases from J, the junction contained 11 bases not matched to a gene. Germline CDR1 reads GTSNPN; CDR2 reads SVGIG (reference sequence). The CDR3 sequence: CAWMAGTGFSSGNTIYF. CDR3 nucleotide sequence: TGTGCCTGGATGGCCGGGACAGGCTTCTCCTCTGGAAACACCATATATTTT.

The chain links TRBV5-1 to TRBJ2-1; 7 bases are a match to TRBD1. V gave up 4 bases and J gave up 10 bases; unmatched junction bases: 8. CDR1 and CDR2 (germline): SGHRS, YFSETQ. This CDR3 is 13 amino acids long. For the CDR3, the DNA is TGCGCCAGCAGCATAACGACAGGGATCGAGCAGTTCTTC. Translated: CASSITTGIEQFF.

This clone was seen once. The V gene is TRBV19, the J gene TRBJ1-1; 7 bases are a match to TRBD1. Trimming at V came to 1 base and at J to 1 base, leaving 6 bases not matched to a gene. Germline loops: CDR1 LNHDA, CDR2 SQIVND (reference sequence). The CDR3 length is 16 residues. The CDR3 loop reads CASSIVQDRWNTEAFF. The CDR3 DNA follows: TGTGCCAGTAGTATAGTTCAGGACAGGTGGAACACTGAAGCTTTCTTT.

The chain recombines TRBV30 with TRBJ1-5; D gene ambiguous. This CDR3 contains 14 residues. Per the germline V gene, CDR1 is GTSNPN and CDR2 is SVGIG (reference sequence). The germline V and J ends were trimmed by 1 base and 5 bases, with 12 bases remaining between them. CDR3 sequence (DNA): TGTGCCTGGAGTGGCCTGGGAGGAGATCAGCCCCAGCATTTT. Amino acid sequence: CAWSGLGGDQPQHF.

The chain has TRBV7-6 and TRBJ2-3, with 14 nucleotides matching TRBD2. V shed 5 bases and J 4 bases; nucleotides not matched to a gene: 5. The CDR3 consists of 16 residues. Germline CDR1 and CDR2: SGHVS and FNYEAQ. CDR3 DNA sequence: TGTGCCAGCAGCCAAGGACTAGCGGGAGGTCCAGATACGCAGTATTTT. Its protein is CASSQGLAGGPDTQYF.

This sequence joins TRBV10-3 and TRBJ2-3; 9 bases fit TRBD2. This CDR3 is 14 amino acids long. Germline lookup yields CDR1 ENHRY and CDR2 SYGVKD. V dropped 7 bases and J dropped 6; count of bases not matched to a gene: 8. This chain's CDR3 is CAIIPSGAVDTQYF. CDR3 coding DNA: TGTGCCATCATTCCTAGCGGGGCCGTGGATACGCAGTATTTT.

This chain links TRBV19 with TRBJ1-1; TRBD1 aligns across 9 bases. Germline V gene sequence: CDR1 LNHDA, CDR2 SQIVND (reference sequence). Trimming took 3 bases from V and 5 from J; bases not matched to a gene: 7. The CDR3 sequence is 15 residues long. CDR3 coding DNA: TGTGCCAGTAGTATCAGACAGGGGGTAGAAACTGAAGCTTTCTTT. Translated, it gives CASSIRQGVETEAFF.

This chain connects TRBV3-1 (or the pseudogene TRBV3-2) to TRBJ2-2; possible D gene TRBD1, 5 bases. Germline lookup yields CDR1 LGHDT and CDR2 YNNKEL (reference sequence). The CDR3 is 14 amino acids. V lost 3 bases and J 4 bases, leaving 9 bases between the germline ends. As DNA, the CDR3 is TGTGCCAGCAGCCAGGTTCAGGGCACCGGGGAGCTGTTTTTT. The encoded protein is CASSQVQGTGELFF.

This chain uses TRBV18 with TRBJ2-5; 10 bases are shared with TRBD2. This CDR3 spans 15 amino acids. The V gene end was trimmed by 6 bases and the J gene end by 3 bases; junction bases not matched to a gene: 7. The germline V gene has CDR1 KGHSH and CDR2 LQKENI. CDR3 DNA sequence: TGTGCCAGCTCGCACAGCGGGAGGGGCGAAGAGACCCAGTACTTC. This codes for CASSHSGRGEETQYF. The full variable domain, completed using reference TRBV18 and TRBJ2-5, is NAGVMQNPRHLVRRRGQEARLRCSPMKGHSHVYWYRQLPEEGLKFMVYLQKENIIDESGMPKERFSAEFPKEGPSILRIQQVVRGDSAAYFCASSHSGRGEETQYFGPGTRLLVL.

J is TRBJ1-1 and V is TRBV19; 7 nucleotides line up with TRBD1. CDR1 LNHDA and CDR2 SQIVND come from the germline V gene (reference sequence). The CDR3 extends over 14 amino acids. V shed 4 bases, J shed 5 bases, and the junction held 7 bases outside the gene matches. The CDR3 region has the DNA TGTGCCAGTAGTAGCGACAGGGTGATAACTGAAGCTTTCTTT. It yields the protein CASSSDRVITEAFF.

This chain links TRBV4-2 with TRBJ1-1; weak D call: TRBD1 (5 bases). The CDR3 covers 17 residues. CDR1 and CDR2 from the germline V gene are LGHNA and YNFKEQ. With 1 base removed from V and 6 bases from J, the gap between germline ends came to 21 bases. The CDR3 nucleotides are TGTGCCAGCAGCCAAGGGGCGACGGGGGGAATGTGGGCTGAAGCTTTCTTT. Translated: CASSQGATGGMWAEAFF.

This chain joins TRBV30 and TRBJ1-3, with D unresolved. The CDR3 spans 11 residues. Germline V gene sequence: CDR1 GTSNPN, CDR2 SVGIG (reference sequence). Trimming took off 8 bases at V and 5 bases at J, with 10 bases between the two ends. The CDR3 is CAGSQRNTIYF. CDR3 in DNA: TGTGCCGGATCACAGAGAAACACCATATATTTT.

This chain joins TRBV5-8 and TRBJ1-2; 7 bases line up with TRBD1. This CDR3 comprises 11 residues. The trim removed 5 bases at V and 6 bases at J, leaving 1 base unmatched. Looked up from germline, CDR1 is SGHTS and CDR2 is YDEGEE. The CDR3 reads CASRTGNGYTF. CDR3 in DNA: TGTGCCAGCAGGACAGGGAATGGCTACACCTTC.

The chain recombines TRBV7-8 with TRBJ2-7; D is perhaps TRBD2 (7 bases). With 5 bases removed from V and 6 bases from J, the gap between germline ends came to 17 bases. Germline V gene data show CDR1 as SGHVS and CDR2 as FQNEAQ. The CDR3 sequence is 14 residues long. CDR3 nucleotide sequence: TGTGCCAGCAGCCCGAGGACAGCGGGGACCGAGCAGTACTTC. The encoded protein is CASSPRTAGTEQYF.

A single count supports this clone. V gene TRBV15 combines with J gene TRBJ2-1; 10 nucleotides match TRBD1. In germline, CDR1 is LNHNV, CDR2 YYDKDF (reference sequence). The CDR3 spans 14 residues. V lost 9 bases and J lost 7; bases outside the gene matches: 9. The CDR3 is CATGVGTGVNEQFF. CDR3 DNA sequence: TGTGCCACGGGCGTCGGGACAGGGGTGAATGAGCAGTTCTTC.

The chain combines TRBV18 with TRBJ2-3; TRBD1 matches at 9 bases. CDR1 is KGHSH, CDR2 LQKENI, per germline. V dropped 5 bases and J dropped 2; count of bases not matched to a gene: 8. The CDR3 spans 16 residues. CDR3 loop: CASSTEQGAITDTQYF. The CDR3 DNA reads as TGTGCCAGCTCAACGGAACAGGGGGCTATCACAGATACGCAGTATTTT.

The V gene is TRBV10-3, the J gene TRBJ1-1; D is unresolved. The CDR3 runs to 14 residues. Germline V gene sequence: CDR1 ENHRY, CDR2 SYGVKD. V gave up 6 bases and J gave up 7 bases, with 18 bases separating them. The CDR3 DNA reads TGTGCCATCAGAGGCGGGTTCGGGGAAGGTGAAGCTTTCTTT. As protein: CAIRGGFGEGEAFF.

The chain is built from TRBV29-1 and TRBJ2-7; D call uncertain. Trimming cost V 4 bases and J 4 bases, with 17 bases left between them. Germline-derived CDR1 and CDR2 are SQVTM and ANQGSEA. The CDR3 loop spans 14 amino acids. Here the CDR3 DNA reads TGCAGCGTTGGGAACAGTTTGCCCCCTTACGAGCAGTACTTC. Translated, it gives CSVGNSLPPYEQYF.

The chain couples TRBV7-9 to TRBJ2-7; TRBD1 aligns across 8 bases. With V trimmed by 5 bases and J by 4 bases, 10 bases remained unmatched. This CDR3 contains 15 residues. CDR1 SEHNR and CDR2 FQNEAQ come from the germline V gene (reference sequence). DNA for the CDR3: TGTGCCAGCAGCCCGCCAAGGGACAGGAGATACGAGCAGTACTTC. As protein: CASSPPRDRRYEQYF.

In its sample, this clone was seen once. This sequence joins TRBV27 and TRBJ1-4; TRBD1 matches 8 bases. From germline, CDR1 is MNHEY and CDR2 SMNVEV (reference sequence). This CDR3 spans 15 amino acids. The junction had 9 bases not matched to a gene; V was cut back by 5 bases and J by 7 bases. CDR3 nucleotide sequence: TGTGCCAGCAGTCTGACAGGGGTGGCCGCTGAAAAACTGTTTTTT. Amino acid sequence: CASSLTGVAAEKLFF.